This T cell receptor beta chain was found in a study of vaccination and CD4 T cells after COVID-19. Comments on this clonotype: Its antigen is not identified.

Stated treatment: approximately 9-day PBMC culture with coronavirus spike peptide pools or control peptides (ViraFEST assay). An Oncomine TCR Beta short-read assay was used to sequence the DNA from cultured CD4+ T cells. TCRdb called the PCR reads again in MiXCR, with one record for every CDR3 protein. The sample lists 15,000 to 20,000 distinct CDR3 sequences; approximately 60% were seen once. The sequence was obtained from a human donor who had recovered from COVID-19. The sample consisted of CD4+ T cells from blood, cultured in vitro.

The CDR3 DNA sequence: TGCAGTGCTAGACGGGATCTGGGGATATACGAGCAGTACTTC. Residues: CSARRDLGIYEQYF. The chain joins TRBV20-1 to TRBJ2-7; a weak D match, TRBD2 (5 bases). This CDR3 has 14 residues. Between the trimmed V and J ends, which lost 2 bases and 4 bases, there was a span of 15 bases. Germline V gene data show CDR1 as DFQATT and CDR2 as SNEGSKA (reference sequence).